The text below deals with one TCR beta chain. Antigen: not known. TCRdb reanalyzed the 5' RACE reads and collapses them to one entry per CDR3 protein, without DNA. The sample table sets out 400,000 or so distinct CDR3 sequences. This CDR3 comprises 17 residues. CDR1 is DFQATT and CDR2 is SNEGSKA in the germline V gene (reference sequence). This entry is derived from a study of monozygotic twins with inflammatory bowel disease. Findings and caveats of the study: It was observed that concordant and discordant twins did not differ in repertoire similarity, possibly given limited power.

Blood was drawn once per donor, and each sample measured 2 to 2.5 ml. The clonotype originates from a human donor with ulcerative colitis or Crohn's disease, or a healthy co-twin of an affected twin (not recorded which). The sample was blood. The rearrangement joins TRBV20-1 to TRBJ2-1; there is no DNA to check the TCRdb D call of TRBD2. The CDR3 sequence: CSARDARTPSSYNEQFF.